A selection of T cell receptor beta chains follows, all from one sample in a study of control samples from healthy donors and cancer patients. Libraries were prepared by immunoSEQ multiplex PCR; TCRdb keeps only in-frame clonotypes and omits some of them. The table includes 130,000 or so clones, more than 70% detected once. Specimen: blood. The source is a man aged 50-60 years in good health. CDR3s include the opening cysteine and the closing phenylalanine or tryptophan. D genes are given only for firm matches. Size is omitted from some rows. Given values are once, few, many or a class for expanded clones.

CDR3aa: CASSGLGGLQETQYF
CDR3nt: TGTGCCAGCAGCGGCCTCGGGGGTTTGCAAGAGACCCAGTACTTC
v_gene: TRBV9
j_gene: TRBJ2-5
abundance: few
d_gene: -

CDR3aa: CASSDSGGNQPQHF
CDR3nt: TGTGCCAGCAGCGACTCAGGGGGCAATCAGCCCCAGCATTTT
v_gene: TRBV28
j_gene: TRBJ1-5
abundance: -
d_gene: -

CDR3aa: CATSDDRVGEQYF
CDR3nt: TGTGCCACCAGTGATGACAGGGTGGGCGAGCAGTACTTC
v_gene: TRBV24-1
j_gene: TRBJ2-7
abundance: -
d_gene: TRBD1

CDR3aa: CAWSALRGGLNEQFF
CDR3nt: TGTGCCTGGAGTGCTCTACGGGGGGGCCTCAATGAGCAGTTCTTC
v_gene: TRBV30
j_gene: TRBJ2-1
abundance: -
d_gene: TRBD2

CDR3aa: CASSIGTGAYEQYF
CDR3nt: TGTGCCAGCAGCATCGGGACAGGCGCGTACGAGCAGTACTTC
v_gene: TRBV7-9
j_gene: TRBJ2-7
abundance: once
d_gene: TRBD1

CDR3aa: CASSNLSRDMYGYTF
CDR3nt: TGTGCCAGCAGCAATTTATCCCGGGACATGTATGGCTACACCTTC
v_gene: TRBV28
j_gene: TRBJ1-2
abundance: -
d_gene: -

CDR3aa: CASSQGHRGTDTQYF
CDR3nt: TGTGCCAGCAGTCAGGGTCATCGTGGCACAGATACGCAGTATTTT
v_gene: TRBV2
j_gene: TRBJ2-3
abundance: -
d_gene: -

CDR3aa: CASSVEGQFSGNTIYF
CDR3nt: TGTGCCAGCAGCGTCGAGGGACAGTTCTCTGGAAACACCATATATTTT
v_gene: TRBV9
j_gene: TRBJ1-3
abundance: -
d_gene: TRBD1

CDR3aa: CASSWLGPSEQYF
CDR3nt: TGTGCCAGCAGCTGGTTGGGGCCTAGCGAGCAGTACTTC
v_gene: TRBV5-6
j_gene: TRBJ2-7
abundance: once
d_gene: -

CDR3aa: CASSLWAASYEQYF
CDR3nt: TGTGCCAGCAGTTTATGGGCAGCCTCCTACGAGCAGTACTTC
v_gene: TRBV27
j_gene: TRBJ2-7
abundance: -
d_gene: -

CDR3aa: CASSLAADYTDTQYF
CDR3nt: TGTGCCAGCAGTTTAGCGGCAGACTACACAGATACGCAGTATTTT
v_gene: TRBV28
j_gene: TRBJ2-3
abundance: -
d_gene: -

CDR3aa: CASSFGQGGNTEAFF
CDR3nt: TGCGCCAGCAGCTTCGGGCAGGGGGGCAACACTGAAGCTTTCTTT
v_gene: TRBV5-1
j_gene: TRBJ1-1
abundance: -
d_gene: TRBD1

CDR3aa: CASSPRETEAFF
CDR3nt: TGTGCCAGCAGCCCTAGAGAAACCGAAGCTTTCTTT
v_gene: TRBV7-8
j_gene: TRBJ1-1
abundance: -
d_gene: -

CDR3aa: CASSDSPRGFHNEQFF
CDR3nt: TGTGCCAGCAGTGACTCTCCCAGGGGATTCCACAATGAGCAGTTCTTC
v_gene: TRBV6-4
j_gene: TRBJ2-1
abundance: -
d_gene: -

CDR3aa: CASSLDREYSPLHF
CDR3nt: TGCGCCAGCAGCTTAGACAGGGAATATTCACCCCTCCACTTT
v_gene: TRBV5-1
j_gene: TRBJ1-6
abundance: -
d_gene: TRBD1

CDR3aa: CASSQVQGPSGANVLTF
CDR3nt: TGTGCCAGCAGCCAAGTGCAGGGACCTTCTGGGGCCAACGTCCTGACTTTC
v_gene: TRBV3-1/TRBV3-2
j_gene: TRBJ2-6
abundance: few
d_gene: -

CDR3aa: CAVLGQGNQPQHF
CDR3nt: TGTGCCGTATTGGGACAGGGGAATCAGCCCCAGCATTTT
v_gene: TRBV28
j_gene: TRBJ1-5
abundance: few
d_gene: TRBD1

CDR3aa: CASMGDHEQYF
CDR3nt: TGCGCCAGCATGGGTGACCACGAGCAGTACTTC
v_gene: TRBV5-1
j_gene: TRBJ2-7
abundance: -
d_gene: -

CDR3aa: CASSLTGPPDTEAFF
CDR3nt: TGTGCCAGCAGCTTAACGGGGCCACCAGACACTGAAGCTTTCTTT
v_gene: TRBV7-3
j_gene: TRBJ1-1
abundance: -
d_gene: -

CDR3aa: CASSSRRDSQGIETQYF
CDR3nt: TGTGCCAGCAGCTCCCGCAGGGACAGCCAAGGGATAGAGACCCAGTACTTC
v_gene: TRBV11-2
j_gene: TRBJ2-5
abundance: -
d_gene: TRBD1

CDR3aa: CASSVYTNNQPQHF
CDR3nt: TGTGCCAGTAGTGTCTACACTAACAATCAGCCCCAGCATTTT
v_gene: TRBV19
j_gene: TRBJ1-5
abundance: -
d_gene: -

CDR3aa: CASSFRTAINTGELFF
CDR3nt: TGTGCCAGCAGTTTCAGGACAGCGATTAACACCGGGGAGCTGTTTTTT
v_gene: TRBV28
j_gene: TRBJ2-2
abundance: once
d_gene: -

CDR3aa: CSASSTGGTEAFF
CDR3nt: TGCAGTGCTAGTAGTACAGGGGGCACTGAAGCTTTCTTT
v_gene: TRBV20-1
j_gene: TRBJ1-1
abundance: -
d_gene: TRBD1

CDR3aa: CASGPSSLAKNIQYF
CDR3nt: TGTGCCAGCGGACCCTCTAGCCTAGCCAAAAACATTCAGTACTTC
v_gene: TRBV27
j_gene: TRBJ2-4
abundance: -
d_gene: -

CDR3aa: CASSEDRVRETQYF
CDR3nt: TGTGCCAGCAGTGAAGACAGGGTTAGAGAGACCCAGTACTTC
v_gene: TRBV25-1
j_gene: TRBJ2-5
abundance: -
d_gene: TRBD1

CDR3aa: CASRGAGGLQDTQYF
CDR3nt: TGTGCCAGTAGAGGGGCGGGGGGGCTACAAGATACGCAGTATTTT
v_gene: TRBV19
j_gene: TRBJ2-3
abundance: -
d_gene: TRBD2

CDR3aa: CASRTSDATGLSYEQYF
CDR3nt: TGTGCCAGCAGAACTTCCGACGCTACAGGCCTATCCTACGAGCAGTACTTC
v_gene: TRBV28
j_gene: TRBJ2-7
abundance: -
d_gene: -

CDR3aa: CSVVRGEGQPQHF
CDR3nt: TGCAGCGTTGTGCGGGGAGAGGGGCAGCCCCAGCATTTT
v_gene: TRBV29-1
j_gene: TRBJ1-5
abundance: -
d_gene: -

CDR3aa: CASRGQGSTTQYF
CDR3nt: TGCGCCAGCAGGGGACAGGGATCTACGACGCAGTACTTC
v_gene: TRBV10-1
j_gene: TRBJ2-7
abundance: -
d_gene: TRBD1

CDR3aa: CASTDGPTSGELFF
CDR3nt: TGTGCCAGCACAGATGGACCCACCAGCGGGGAGCTGTTTTTT
v_gene: TRBV11-2
j_gene: TRBJ2-2
abundance: -
d_gene: -

CDR3aa: CASSPPTTRTEAFF
CDR3nt: TGTGCCAGCAGCCCCCCCACAACGCGCACTGAAGCTTTCTTT
v_gene: TRBV9
j_gene: TRBJ1-1
abundance: -
d_gene: -

CDR3aa: CASRKTGQETQYF
CDR3nt: TGTGCCAGCAGGAAGACAGGGCAAGAGACCCAGTACTTC
v_gene: TRBV6-5
j_gene: TRBJ2-5
abundance: once
d_gene: TRBD1

CDR3aa: CATSRDRSLNTEAFF
CDR3nt: TGTGCCACCAGCAGGGACCGGTCGTTGAACACTGAAGCTTTCTTT
v_gene: TRBV15
j_gene: TRBJ1-1
abundance: -
d_gene: -

CDR3aa: CASSLSGQGSYEQYF
CDR3nt: TGCGCCAGCAGCTTGTCGGGACAGGGAAGCTACGAGCAGTACTTC
v_gene: TRBV5-1
j_gene: TRBJ2-7
abundance: -
d_gene: TRBD1

CDR3aa: CASSRDRGAPYEQYF
CDR3nt: TGTGCCAGCAGTCGGGACAGGGGGGCACCCTACGAGCAGTACTTC
v_gene: TRBV28
j_gene: TRBJ2-7
abundance: -
d_gene: TRBD1

CDR3aa: CASSPGQGIQFF
CDR3nt: TGTGCCAGCAGCCCCGGACAGGGGATACAGTTCTTC
v_gene: TRBV6-6
j_gene: TRBJ2-1
abundance: -
d_gene: TRBD1

CDR3aa: CASEVGVNGYTF
CDR3nt: TGTGCCTCTGAGGTAGGAGTGAATGGCTACACCTTC
v_gene: TRBV30
j_gene: TRBJ1-2
abundance: -
d_gene: -

CDR3aa: CASSVAGTAEAFF
CDR3nt: TGTGCCAGCAGCGTAGCAGGGACCGCTGAAGCTTTCTTT
v_gene: TRBV9
j_gene: TRBJ1-1
abundance: -
d_gene: -

CDR3aa: CASSLASTINYGYTF
CDR3nt: TGCGCCAGCAGCTTGGCTTCGACCATTAACTATGGCTACACCTTC
v_gene: TRBV5-1
j_gene: TRBJ1-2
abundance: few
d_gene: -

CDR3aa: CASLNQGDNEQFF
CDR3nt: TGTGCCAGCCTTAACCAGGGGGACAATGAGCAGTTCTTC
v_gene: TRBV12-3/TRBV12-4
j_gene: TRBJ2-1
abundance: -
d_gene: TRBD1

CDR3aa: CASSATGSNQPQHF
CDR3nt: TGTGCCAGCAGCGCGACCGGGAGCAATCAGCCCCAGCATTTT
v_gene: TRBV6-5
j_gene: TRBJ1-5
abundance: once
d_gene: -

CDR3aa: CAWSGDGGSNSYNEQFF
CDR3nt: TGTGCCTGGAGTGGTGACGGGGGATCAAACTCCTACAATGAGCAGTTCTTC
v_gene: TRBV30
j_gene: TRBJ2-1
abundance: -
d_gene: -

CDR3aa: CASSYGLTGGQYF
CDR3nt: TGTGCCAGCAGTTACGGTCTGACAGGGGGTCAGTACTTC
v_gene: TRBV6-2/TRBV6-3
j_gene: TRBJ2-7
abundance: -
d_gene: TRBD1

CDR3aa: CAWSLGGDRQFF
CDR3nt: TGTGCCTGGAGCCTAGGGGGGGACAGGCAGTTCTTC
v_gene: TRBV30
j_gene: TRBJ2-1
abundance: -
d_gene: -

CDR3aa: CAWSLLGLGVTYEQYF
CDR3nt: TGTGCCTGGAGCTTACTCGGACTGGGGGTGACCTACGAGCAGTACTTC
v_gene: TRBV30
j_gene: TRBJ2-7
abundance: -
d_gene: -

CDR3aa: CASSQGLRLHF
CDR3nt: TGTGCCAGCAGCCAGGGCCTCAGACTCCACTTT
v_gene: TRBV3-1/TRBV3-2
j_gene: TRBJ1-6
abundance: once
d_gene: -

CDR3aa: CASSQSSEAFF
CDR3nt: TGTGCCAGCAGCCAAAGTTCTGAAGCTTTCTTT
v_gene: TRBV3-1/TRBV3-2
j_gene: TRBJ1-1
abundance: -
d_gene: -

CDR3aa: CATKKDPYTDTQYF
CDR3nt: TGTGCCACCAAAAAGGACCCCTACACAGATACGCAGTATTTT
v_gene: TRBV15
j_gene: TRBJ2-3
abundance: -
d_gene: -

CDR3aa: CASSLTGGPNYGYTF
CDR3nt: TGTGCCAGCAGTCTGACAGGGGGCCCAAACTATGGCTACACCTTC
v_gene: TRBV6-5
j_gene: TRBJ1-2
abundance: -
d_gene: TRBD1

CDR3aa: CASSLTSGGGILATGELFF
CDR3nt: TGTGCCAGCAGCCTCACAAGCGGAGGGGGCATCCTCGCCACCGGGGAGCTGTTTTTT
v_gene: TRBV6-2/TRBV6-3
j_gene: TRBJ2-2
abundance: -
d_gene: -

CDR3aa: CASSQPDRARRRQPQHF
CDR3nt: TGCGCCAGCAGCCAACCGGACAGGGCGCGCAGGCGACAGCCCCAGCATTTT
v_gene: TRBV4-1
j_gene: TRBJ1-5
abundance: -
d_gene: TRBD1

CDR3aa: CASSSRLGTTEQFF
CDR3nt: TGTGCCAGCAGCTCGAGACTAGGAACGACTGAGCAGTTCTTC
v_gene: TRBV11-1
j_gene: TRBJ2-1
abundance: -
d_gene: -

CDR3aa: CASSLGTGGFYEQYF
CDR3nt: TGTGCCAGCAGTTTAGGGACAGGGGGTTTCTACGAGCAGTACTTC
v_gene: TRBV27
j_gene: TRBJ2-7
abundance: -
d_gene: TRBD1

CDR3aa: CASSLGGVGQPQHF
CDR3nt: TGCGCCAGCAGCTTGGGAGGGGTTGGTCAGCCCCAGCATTTT
v_gene: TRBV5-1
j_gene: TRBJ1-5
abundance: -
d_gene: -

CDR3aa: CASGYRGPSGGELFF
CDR3nt: TGTGCCAGCGGCTATCGAGGCCCATCGGGCGGGGAGCTGTTTTTT
v_gene: TRBV28
j_gene: TRBJ2-2
abundance: -
d_gene: -

CDR3aa: CASSPASGGSYNEQFF
CDR3nt: TGTGCCAGTAGTCCGGCTAGCGGAGGCTCCTACAATGAGCAGTTCTTC
v_gene: TRBV19
j_gene: TRBJ2-1
abundance: -
d_gene: TRBD2

CDR3aa: CSAGTGGDNEQFF
CDR3nt: TGTTCGGCCGGGACAGGGGGTGACAATGAGCAGTTCTTC
v_gene: TRBV24-1
j_gene: TRBJ2-1
abundance: -
d_gene: TRBD1

CDR3aa: CASSPTLGLNSYNEQFF
CDR3nt: TGTGCCAGCAGCCCGACCCTGGGACTCAATTCCTACAATGAGCAGTTCTTC
v_gene: TRBV7-6
j_gene: TRBJ2-1
abundance: -
d_gene: -

CDR3aa: CASSPPPLGSGEAFF
CDR3nt: TGTGCCAGCAGCCCACCTCCCTTGGGTTCGGGTGAAGCTTTCTTT
v_gene: TRBV12-1
j_gene: TRBJ1-1
abundance: -
d_gene: -